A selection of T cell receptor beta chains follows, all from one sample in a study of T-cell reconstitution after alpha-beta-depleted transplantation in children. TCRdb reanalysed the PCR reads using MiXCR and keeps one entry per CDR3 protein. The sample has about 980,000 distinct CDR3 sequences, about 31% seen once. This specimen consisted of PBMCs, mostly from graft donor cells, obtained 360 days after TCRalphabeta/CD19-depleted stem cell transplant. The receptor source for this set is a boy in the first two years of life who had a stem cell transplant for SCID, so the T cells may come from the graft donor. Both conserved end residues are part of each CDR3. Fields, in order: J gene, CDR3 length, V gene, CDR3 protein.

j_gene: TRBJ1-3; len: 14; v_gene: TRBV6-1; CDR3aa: CASSPDWAGNTIYF
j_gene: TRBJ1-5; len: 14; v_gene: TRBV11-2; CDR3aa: CASSWTGSDQPQHF
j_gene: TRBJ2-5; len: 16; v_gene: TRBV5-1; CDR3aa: CASSLAGSGSIRAQYF
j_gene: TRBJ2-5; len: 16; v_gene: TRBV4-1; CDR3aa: CASSQDPGRIQETQYF
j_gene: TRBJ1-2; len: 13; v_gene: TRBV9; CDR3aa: CASSARPYYGYTF
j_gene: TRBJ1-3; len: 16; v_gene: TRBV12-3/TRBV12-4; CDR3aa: CASSLVWSSSGNTIYF
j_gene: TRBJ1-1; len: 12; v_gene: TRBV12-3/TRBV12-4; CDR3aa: CASSFYITEAFF
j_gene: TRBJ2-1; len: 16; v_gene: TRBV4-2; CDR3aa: CASSPLGDRGDNEEFF
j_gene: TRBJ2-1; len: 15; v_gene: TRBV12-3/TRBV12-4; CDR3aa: CASSLGGARGNEQFF
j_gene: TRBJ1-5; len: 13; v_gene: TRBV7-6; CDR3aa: CASSLQEFQPQHF
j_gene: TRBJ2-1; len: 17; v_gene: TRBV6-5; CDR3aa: CASSYQPGPGLVNEQFF
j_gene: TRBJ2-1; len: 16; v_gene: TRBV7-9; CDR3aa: CASSPGDGNAYNEQFF
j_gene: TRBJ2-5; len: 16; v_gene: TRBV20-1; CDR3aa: CSAVPLAGGPWETQYF
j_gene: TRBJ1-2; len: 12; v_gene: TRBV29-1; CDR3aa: CSVGQGDYGYTF
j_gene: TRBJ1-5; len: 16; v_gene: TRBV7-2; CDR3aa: CASSLTALRGNQPQHF
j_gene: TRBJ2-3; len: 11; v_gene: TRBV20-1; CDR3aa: CSALSEYTQYF
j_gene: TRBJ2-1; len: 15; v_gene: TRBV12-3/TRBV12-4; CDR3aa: CASSLRVSSYNEQFF
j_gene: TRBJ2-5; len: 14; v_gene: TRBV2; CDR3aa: CASGEERSRETQYF
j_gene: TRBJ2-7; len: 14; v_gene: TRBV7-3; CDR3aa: CASTLPGLTYEQYF
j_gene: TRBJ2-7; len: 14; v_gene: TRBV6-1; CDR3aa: CASSPGQGFDEQYF
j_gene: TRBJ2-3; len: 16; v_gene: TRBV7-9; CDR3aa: CASSLEGAGSTDTQYF
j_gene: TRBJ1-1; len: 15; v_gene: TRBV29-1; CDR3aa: CSVVRRAHSNTEAFF
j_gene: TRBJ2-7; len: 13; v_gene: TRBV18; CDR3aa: CASSEQGPYEQYF
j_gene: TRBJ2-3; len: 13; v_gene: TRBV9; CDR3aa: CASSVEDTDTQYF
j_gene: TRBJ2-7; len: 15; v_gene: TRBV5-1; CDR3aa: CASSLEGWGSDEQYF
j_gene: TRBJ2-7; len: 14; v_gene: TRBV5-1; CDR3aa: CASNYKVGEGEQYF
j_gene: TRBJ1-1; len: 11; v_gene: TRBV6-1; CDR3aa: CASSEGGRAFF
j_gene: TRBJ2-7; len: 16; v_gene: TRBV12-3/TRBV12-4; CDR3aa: CASSPGLTPNSYEQYF
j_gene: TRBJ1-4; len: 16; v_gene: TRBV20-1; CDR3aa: CSARVLMGGREEKLFF
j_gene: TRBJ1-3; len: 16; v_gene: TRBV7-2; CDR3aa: CASSLVPTGLRNTIYF
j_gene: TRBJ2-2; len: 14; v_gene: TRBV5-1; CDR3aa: CASSLFTDTGELFF
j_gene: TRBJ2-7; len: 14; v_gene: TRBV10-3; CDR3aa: CAISESQIPYEQYF
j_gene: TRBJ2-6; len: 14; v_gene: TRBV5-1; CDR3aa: CASSLEGRENVLTF
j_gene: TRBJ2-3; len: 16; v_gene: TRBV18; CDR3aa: CASSPYSAGSTDTQYF
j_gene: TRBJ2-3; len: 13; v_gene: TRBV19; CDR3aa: CASQIAGSSPQYF
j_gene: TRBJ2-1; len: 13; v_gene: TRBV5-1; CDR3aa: CASSQEPLGEQFF
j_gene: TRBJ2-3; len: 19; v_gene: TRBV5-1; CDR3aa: CASSLGIGNSLKVGDTQYF
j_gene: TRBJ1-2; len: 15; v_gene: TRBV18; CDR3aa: CASSTPTGGADGYTF
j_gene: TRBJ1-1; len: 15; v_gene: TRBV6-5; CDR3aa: CASSSFDKLNTEAFF
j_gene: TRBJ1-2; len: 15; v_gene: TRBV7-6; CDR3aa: CASSFRDSGPYGYTF
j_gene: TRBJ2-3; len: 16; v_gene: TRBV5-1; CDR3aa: CASSPPTGGSTDTQYF
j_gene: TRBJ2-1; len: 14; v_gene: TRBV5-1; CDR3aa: CASSLASKDNEQFF
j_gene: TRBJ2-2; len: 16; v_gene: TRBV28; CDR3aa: CAAKQQGTGRSGELFF
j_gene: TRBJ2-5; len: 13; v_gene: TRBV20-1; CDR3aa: CSAHGGGQETQYF
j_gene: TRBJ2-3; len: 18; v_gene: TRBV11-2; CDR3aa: CASSFGGLAGGSTDTQYF
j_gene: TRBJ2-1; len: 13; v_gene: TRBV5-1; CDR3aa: CASSLGVFDEQFF
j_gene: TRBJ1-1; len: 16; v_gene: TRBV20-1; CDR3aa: CSASSRTGARYTEAFF
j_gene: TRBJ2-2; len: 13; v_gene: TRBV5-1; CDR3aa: CASSRLNTGELFF
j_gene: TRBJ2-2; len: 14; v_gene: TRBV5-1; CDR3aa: CASSFPGGSGELFF
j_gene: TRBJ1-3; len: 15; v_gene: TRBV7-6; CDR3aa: CASSYGQSSGNTIYF
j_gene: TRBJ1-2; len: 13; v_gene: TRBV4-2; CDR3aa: CASSQEVRHGYTF
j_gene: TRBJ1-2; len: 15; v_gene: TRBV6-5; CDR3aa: CASSYDRPGNYGYTF
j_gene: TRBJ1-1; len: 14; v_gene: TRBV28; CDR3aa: CASSSDTPIIEAFF